One and the same sample provided the 29 T cell receptor beta chains below, sequenced in a study of blood T cells in healthy people across ages (dated by TCRdb to between 2014 and 2016). The method behind the library was 5' RACE. Sequencing instrument: Illumina HiSeq 2500. A second roughly 6 to 12 cycle PCR used a sample-barcoded 5' primer and a J-beta primer mix. Starting from the raw public reads, TCRdb applied fastp trimming at Q25, assembled clones with MiXCR and retained in-frame beta chains. A single entry per CDR3 protein holds the most common genes and DNA from its merged rows. The sample table records around 800,000 distinct CDR3 sequences; roughly 25% of these occur just once. The ten largest clones capture 2.5% to 3.5% of the sample. These same data were also listed under a study on T cells of mothers and their children.

The sequencing input was blood. The receptors were sampled from a boy under 18 in good health.

The chain links TRBV30 to TRBJ2-1; D may be TRBD2 (5 bases). V was trimmed by 7 bases and J by 1 base, leaving 11 bases between them. The CDR3 length is 13 residues. Looked up from germline, CDR1 is GTSNPN and CDR2 is SVGIG (reference sequence). CDR3 amino acids: CASRVISYNEQFF. The DNA of the CDR3 is TGTGCCTCGAGGGTGATTTCCTACAATGAGCAGTTCTTC.

Worth noting for this clonotype: At one of its ends the junction is not consistent with the germline gene, which may arise from a read error. V is TRBV5-1 and J is TRBJ2-5, with D maybe TRBD1 (6 bases). The last part of the DNA fits TRBJ2-7 better; the J call may be wrong. This CDR3 has 16 residues. Germline loops: CDR1 SGHRS, CDR2 YFSETQ. The CDR3 sequence: CAGSLEAGAPHYEQYF. In DNA form, the CDR3 reads TGCGCCGGCAGCTTGGAGGCAGGGGCCCCCCACTACGAGCAGTACTTC.

This clonotype appeared a few times. V gene TRBV7-8 combines with J gene TRBJ1-2; D is possibly TRBD1 (6 bases). The length of the CDR3 is 15 residues. The germline gives CDR1 SGHVS, CDR2 FQNEAQ. The V gene lost 3 bases and the J gene lost 6 bases, with 17 bases spanning the gap. The CDR3 sequence: CASSFEGHGRHGYTF. The DNA of the CDR3 is TGTGCCAGCAGCTTTGAGGGACACGGCCGGCATGGCTACACCTTC. Full variable domain (rest looked up from reference TRBV7-8 and TRBJ1-2): GAGVSQSPRYKVAKRGQDVALRCDPISGHVSLFWYQQALGQGPEFLTYFQNEAQLDKSGLPSDRFFAERPEGSVSTLKIQRTQQEDSAVYLCASSFEGHGRHGYTFGSGTRLTVV.

With respect to this clonotype: The germline gene is not matched at one end of the junction; a read error may be the cause. The J gene is TRBJ2-3, the V gene TRBV12-3 or TRBV12-4; 9 positions agree with TRBD2. CDR3 size: 17 residues. CDR3 sequence: CASSLVPAGGSTDTEYF. CDR3 DNA sequence: TGTGCCAGCAGTTTGGTCCCCGCGGGGGGGAGCACAGATACGGAGTATTTT.

The V gene is TRBV12-3 or TRBV12-4, the J gene TRBJ2-5; D might be TRBD2 (6 bases). This CDR3 spans 13 amino acids. Trimming took off 10 bases at V and 1 base at J, with 13 bases between the two ends. CDR3 region: CAIRREPQETQYF. In DNA, the CDR3 is TGTGCCATCCGGAGGGAGCCCCAAGAGACCCAGTACTTC.

This clonotype was seen only a few times. The chain uses TRBV9 and TRBJ2-5, with D unclear. Germline V gives CDR1 SGDLS, CDR2 YYNGEE. CDR3 size: 13 residues. V gave up 0 bases and J gave up 2 bases, with 5 bases separating them. CDR3 coding DNA: TGTGCCAGCAGCGTAGAACAGCAAGAGACCCAGTACTTC. Translated: CASSVEQQETQYF.

This sequence joins TRBV5-6 and TRBJ2-4; D possibly corresponds to TRBD1 (5 bases). Trimming took 2 bases from V and 8 from J, leaving 11 bases between them. The CDR3 loop spans 13 amino acids. Germline V gene data show CDR1 as SGHDT and CDR2 as YYEEEE. The CDR3 protein is CASSLGALDIQYF. The CDR3 DNA follows: TGTGCCAGCAGCTTAGGGGCTCTGGACATTCAGTACTTC.

This clonotype occurred a few times. The V gene is TRBV20-1, the J gene TRBJ1-5, with TRBD1 as a possible D gene (6 bases). Deletions cut 4 bases from V and 2 bases from J, with 12 bases between. The CDR3 has 14 amino acids. From germline, CDR1 is DFQATT and CDR2 SNEGSKA (reference sequence). The CDR3 region is CSATLGARNQPQHF. DNA of the CDR3: TGCAGTGCTACCTTGGGGGCGCGCAATCAGCCCCAGCATTTT.

The CDR3 DNA reads as TGCGCCAGCAGCTTGGAGGTCGGGGGAGGGGATGGCTACACCTTC. It specifies CASSLEVGGGDGYTF. The chain is built from TRBV5-1 and TRBJ1-2; D might be TRBD1 (5 bases). With 0 bases removed from V and 6 bases from J, the gap between germline ends came to 15 bases. Germline CDR1 and CDR2: SGHRS and YFSETQ. The CDR3 length is 15 residues. The variable domain in full, completed from reference TRBV5-1 and TRBJ1-2, reads KAGVTQTPRYLIKTRGQQVTLSCSPISGHRSVSWYQQTPGQGLQFLFEYFSETQRNKGNFPGRFSGRQFSNSRSEMNVSTLELGDSALYLCASSLEVGGGDGYTFGSGTRLTVV.

With regard to this clonotype: Germline is not matched at one junction end, which may reflect a read error. The J gene is TRBJ2-5, the V gene TRBV9; 9 bases match TRBD2. The last part of the DNA fits TRBJ2-1 better; the J call may be wrong. Germline assignment: CDR1 SGDLS and CDR2 YYNGEE. This CDR3 has 16 amino acids. The CDR3 bases are TGTACCAGCAGCGCTACTGCGGGGGGGCAGTACAATGAGCAGTTCTTC. The encoded protein is CTSSATAGGQYNEQFF.

This rearrangement joins TRBV25-1 to TRBJ2-1; 11 bases are shared with TRBD1. J was trimmed by 3 bases and V by 3 bases; bases with no gene match: 7. This CDR3 spans 17 amino acids. Germline V gene sequence: CDR1 MGHDK, CDR2 SYGVNS. This chain's CDR3 is CASSDSSGQGVYNEQFF. Here the CDR3 DNA reads TGTGCCAGCAGTGACTCTTCGGGACAGGGGGTCTACAATGAGCAGTTCTTC. Supplemented by reference TRBV25-1 and TRBJ2-1, the full variable domain reads EADIYQTPRYLVIGTGKKITLECSQTMGHDKMYWYQQDPGMELHLIHYSYGVNSTEKGDLSSESTVSRIRTEHFPLTLESARPSHTSQYLCASSDSSGQGVYNEQFFGPGTRLTVL.

This clonotype appeared a few times. The V call is TRBV29-1, the J call TRBJ1-2; D is ambiguous. This CDR3 has 13 residues. With 3 bases removed from V and 4 bases from J, the gap between germline ends came to 12 bases. The germline V gene encodes CDR1 SQVTM and CDR2 ANQGSEA. The CDR3, as DNA: TGCAGCGTTGAGACCCCGGCGAGCTATGGCTACACCTTC. This translates into CSVETPASYGYTF.

This clonotype showed up just a few times. The V call is TRBV27, the J call TRBJ2-5; 7 bases map to TRBD2. Germline CDR1 and CDR2: MNHEY and SMNVEV (reference sequence). Trimming took 4 bases from V and 5 from J; bases not matched to a gene: 7. There are 14 residues in the CDR3. This CDR3 is CASSSTSTGETQYF. The CDR3 bases are TGTGCCAGCAGTTCGACTAGCACTGGGGAGACCCAGTACTTC.

The genes are TRBV27 and TRBJ1-1; TRBD1 is a possible D gene (5 bases). CDR3 length equals 15 residues. Trimming pared 0 bases from V and 11 bases from J, leaving 19 bases between. Germline assignment: CDR1 MNHEY and CDR2 SMNVEV (reference sequence). The CDR3 is CASSLSFGAPLGAFF. The DNA for the CDR3 is TGTGCCAGCAGTTTATCCTTCGGGGCACCATTGGGGGCTTTCTTT.

This sequence joins TRBV12-3 or TRBV12-4 and TRBJ1-6; tentatively, D is TRBD1 (5 bases). The CDR3 contains 16 residues. V lost 5 bases and J 5 bases, leaving 16 bases between the germline ends. In DNA, the CDR3 is TGTGCCAGCAGTCTCAATCCGGGGACCGATAATTCACCCCTCCACTTT. This sequence encodes CASSLNPGTDNSPLHF.

The gene calls are TRBV12-3 or TRBV12-4 and TRBJ2-4; D is unclear. The V end was cut by 1 base, the J end by 3 bases, with 10 bases between. This CDR3 is built from 15 residues. CDR3 amino acids: CASSLEGVGKNIQYF. CDR3 DNA sequence: TGTGCCAGCAGTTTAGAGGGCGTGGGCAAAAACATTCAGTACTTC.

This rearrangement joins TRBV29-1 to TRBJ1-1; TRBD1 is a possible D gene (6 bases). V dropped 6 bases and J dropped 0 bases, with 11 bases sitting between them. CDR1 SQVTM and CDR2 ANQGSEA come from the germline V gene. There are 13 residues in the CDR3. The CDR3 region has the DNA TGCAGCGTGAGGGGACATCTGAACACTGAAGCTTTCTTT. Its protein is CSVRGHLNTEAFF.

In this sample, this clonotype turned up a few times. The V call is TRBV20-1, the J call TRBJ2-3, with a possible D match to TRBD2 (6 bases). Per germline, CDR1 DFQATT and CDR2 SNEGSKA (reference sequence). Trimming stripped 5 bases from V and 4 bases from J, with 19 bases between. The CDR3 loop spans 15 amino acids. The CDR3 DNA is TGCAGTGCTCGGATCGGGGGTAATCGCGCAGATACGCAGTATTTT. It is translated as CSARIGGNRADTQYF.

This clonotype was found a few times. The rearrangement links TRBV6-5 to TRBJ1-1; 9 bases line up with TRBD1. V lost 6 bases and J lost 9; bases outside the gene matches: 5. Per the germline V gene, CDR1 is MNHEY and CDR2 is SVGAGI. The length of the CDR3 is 12 residues. This chain's CDR3 is CASRSGTGKAFF. CDR3 in DNA: TGTGCCAGCAGATCCGGGACAGGGAAAGCTTTCTTT.

This clonotype was counted between two and nine times. The gene calls are TRBV3-1 and TRBJ2-5; a weak D match, TRBD1 (5 bases). The J call could be wrong; TRBJ2-7 is a better fit for the DNA end. The germline V gene encodes CDR1 LGHDT and CDR2 YNNKEL (reference sequence). CDR3 size: 12 residues. The CDR3 DNA is TGTGCCAGCAGCCCTGGACACCACGAGCAGTACTTC. Encoded protein: CASSPGHHEQYF.

There are a few counts of this clonotype. V and J are TRBV7-6 and TRBJ2-5, with D uncertain. The V and J ends lost 2 bases and 1 base respectively, with 11 bases between them. This CDR3 comprises 15 residues. Germline-derived CDR1 and CDR2 are SGHVS and FNYEAQ. CDR3: CASSLRMTFQETQYF. In DNA form, the CDR3 reads TGTGCCAGCAGCTTAAGGATGACTTTCCAAGAGACCCAGTACTTC.

This clonotype has only a few counts. The chain couples TRBV12-3 or TRBV12-4 to TRBJ2-3; no firm D call. V lost 3 bases, J lost 1 base, and 20 bases lay in between. CDR3 size: 18 residues. This CDR3 reads CASSFRWSPIPGTDTQYF. The CDR3 DNA reads TGTGCCAGCAGTTTCAGGTGGTCGCCGATCCCTGGCACAGATACGCAGTATTTT.

This clonotype was observed at least ten times. V usage is TRBV7-9 and J usage is TRBJ2-3; D possibly corresponds to TRBD2 (7 bases). Germline assignment: CDR1 SEHNR and CDR2 FQNEAQ (reference sequence). Between the trimmed V and J ends, which lost 3 bases and 4 bases, there was a span of 17 bases. This CDR3 comprises 16 residues. The CDR3 region is CASSLAAGALPDTQYF. The CDR3 DNA is TGTGCCAGCAGCTTGGCTGCGGGGGCCTTGCCAGATACGCAGTATTTT.

As to this clonotype: At one of its ends the junction is not consistent with the germline gene, which may arise from a read error. This chain uses TRBV7-7 with TRBJ2-5, with D possibly matching TRBD2 (6 bases). The CDR3 consists of 17 residues. Germline-derived CDR1 and CDR2 are SSHAT and FNYEAQ (reference sequence). CDR3 sequence: CASSPRFRGTFLETQYF. The CDR3 DNA sequence: TGTGCTAGCAGCCCGCGGTTCCGGGGGACGTTTTTAGAGACCCAGTACTTC.

This clonotype was observed a few times. The chain carries TRBV3-1 and TRBJ1-2; D ambiguous. The V end lost 0 bases, the J end lost 2 bases, and 16 bases lay between the germline ends. CDR1 is LGHDT and CDR2 is YNNKEL in the germline V gene (reference sequence). The CDR3 length is 17 residues. In DNA, the CDR3 is TGTGCCAGCAGCCAAGAAGTCGGGGTGCGGGCAAACTATGGCTACACCTTC. Residues: CASSQEVGVRANYGYTF.

The chain uses TRBV28 and TRBJ2-7; TRBD1 is a possible D gene (6 bases). Germline assignment: CDR1 MDHEN and CDR2 SYDVKM. Trimming shortened V by 5 bases and J by 2 bases, and 13 bases separated the two germline ends. The CDR3 extends over 14 amino acids. The CDR3 here is CASSAPGQAYEQYF. In nucleotides, the CDR3 is TGTGCCAGCAGTGCCCCGGGACAAGCCTACGAGCAGTACTTC.

V and J are TRBV20-1 and TRBJ2-1; 8 bases fit TRBD2. The germline V gene encodes CDR1 DFQATT and CDR2 SNEGSKA (reference sequence). V dropped 2 bases and J dropped 8; count of bases not matched to a gene: 11. The CDR3 sequence is 15 residues long. The chain's CDR3 is CSARSPGGRGDEQFF. The CDR3 bases are TGCAGTGCTAGATCCCCGGGGGGGCGGGGGGATGAGCAGTTCTTC.

V usage is TRBV5-1 and J usage is TRBJ2-7; D possibly matches TRBD1 or TRBD2 (5 bases each). There are 14 residues in the CDR3. The germline CDR1 and CDR2 sequences are SGHRS and YFSETQ. Deletions cut 4 bases from V and 0 bases from J, with 11 bases between. CDR3 in DNA: TGCGCCAGCAGCCTATGGGACGGCTCCTACGAGCAGTACTTC. Its protein product is CASSLWDGSYEQYF.

This clonotype was observed a handful of times. The rearrangement joins TRBV5-5 to TRBJ1-1; D might be TRBD1 (5 bases). This CDR3 contains 13 residues. Germline V gives CDR1 SGHKS, CDR2 YYEKEE (reference sequence). Between the trimmed V and J ends, which lost 0 bases and 8 bases, there was a span of 11 bases. The CDR3 loop reads CASSLVQAAEAFF. Written as DNA, the CDR3 is TGTGCCAGCAGCTTGGTACAGGCGGCGGAAGCTTTCTTT.